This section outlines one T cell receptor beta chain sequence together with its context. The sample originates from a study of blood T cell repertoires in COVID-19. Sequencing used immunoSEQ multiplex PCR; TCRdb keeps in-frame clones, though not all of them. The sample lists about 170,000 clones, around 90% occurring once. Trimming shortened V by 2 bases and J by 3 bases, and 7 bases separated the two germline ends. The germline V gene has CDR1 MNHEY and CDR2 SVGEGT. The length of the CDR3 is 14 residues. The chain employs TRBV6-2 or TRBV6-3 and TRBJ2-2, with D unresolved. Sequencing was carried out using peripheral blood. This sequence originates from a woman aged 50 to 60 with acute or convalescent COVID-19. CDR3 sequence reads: CASSYARYTGELFF. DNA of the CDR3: TGTGCCAGCAGTTACGCCAGGTACACCGGGGAGCTGTTTTTT.